The present T cell receptor beta chain was sequenced within a study of cytomegalovirus exposure and HLA in healthy donors. The CDR3 consists of 14 residues. Per germline, CDR1 GTSNPN and CDR2 SVGIG (reference sequence). Deletions cut 1 base from V and 2 bases from J, with 11 bases between. PCR primers comprised 60 Vbeta and 13 Jbeta primers. Sequenced by immunoSEQ multiplex PCR; TCRdb stores in-frame clones only, minus some. This sample has hundreds of thousands of clones, with approximately 83% found just once. Specimen: PBMCs. The rearrangement links TRBV30 to TRBJ1-1; no firm D call. This TCR derives from a boy aged 2 to 10 in good health and CMV-seronegative. This CDR3 is CAWSGVLVNTEAFF. The CDR3 nucleotides read TGTGCCTGGAGTGGAGTGCTTGTAAACACTGAAGCTTTCTTT. The full variable domain, its missing parts supplied by reference TRBV30 and TRBJ1-1, is SQTIHQWPATLVQPVGSPLSLECTVEGTSNPNLYWYRQAAGRGLQLLFYSVGIGQISSEVPQNLSASRPQDRQFILSSKKLLLSDSGFYLCAWSGVLVNTEAFFGQGTRLTVV.